These 10 T cell receptor beta chains were sequenced from one sample in a study of cytomegalovirus exposure and HLA in healthy donors. Researchers ran the PCR with 60 Vbeta and 13 Jbeta primers. This table comes from immunoSEQ multiplex PCR, and its TCRdb copy is limited to in-frame clones, with some not included. The data show some 150,000 clones, with roughly 85% seen just once and 2% to 2.5% held by the top ten. What was sequenced was PBMCs. The receptor source for this set is a man aged 35-49 years in good health and CMV-seronegative.

J is TRBJ2-3 and V is TRBV13, with D tentatively TRBD2 (6 bases). The V end lost 3 bases, the J end lost 0 bases, and 10 bases lay between the germline ends. The CDR3 extends over 15 amino acids. In germline, CDR1 is PRHDT, CDR2 FYEKMQ (reference sequence). As DNA, the CDR3 is TGTGCCAGCAGCTTCCCCGGGAGTAGCACAGATACGCAGTATTTT. Its translation: CASSFPGSSTDTQYF.

The genes are TRBV21-1 and TRBJ1-1; TRBD1, the table's D call, was not compared with the DNA. TRBV21-1 is a pseudogene locus. This CDR3 has 14 residues. The CDR3 sequence is CASSRRTGRTEAFF. In DNA, the CDR3 is TGTGCCAGCAGCAGGCGGACAGGGCGGACTGAAGCTTTCTTT.

This chain links TRBV4-1 with TRBJ2-7; 9 nucleotides align to TRBD1. V lost 2 bases, J lost 2 bases, and 4 bases stayed unmatched. The CDR3 spans 15 residues. Germline V gives CDR1 MGHRA, CDR2 YSYEKL. CDR3 sequence: CASSQQGQGAYEQYF. Written as DNA, the CDR3 is TGCGCCAGCAGCCAACAGGGACAGGGTGCCTACGAGCAGTACTTC.

This clone was seen a handful of times. The chain joins TRBV5-1 to TRBJ2-7; TRBD2 matches 9 bases. After removal of 4 bases from V and 7 bases from J, the junction contained 12 bases not matched to a gene. The CDR3 sequence is 15 residues long. Germline values: CDR1 SGHRS, CDR2 YFSETQ. CDR3 nucleotides: TGCGCCAGCAGCCAGTCCCTAGCGGGAACCGGTGAGCAGTACTTC. This gives the protein CASSQSLAGTGEQYF.

The gene calls are TRBV12-5 and TRBJ2-1, with 10 bases aligning to TRBD1. Trimming removed 2 bases from V and 9 bases from J; junction bases left unmatched: 13. Germline V gene sequence: CDR1 LGHNT, CDR2 FRNRAP. The CDR3 length is 17 residues. The CDR3 protein is CASGLITGTGALSEQFF. The CDR3 bases are TGTGCTAGTGGTTTGATCACCGGGACAGGGGCTCTCAGTGAGCAGTTCTTC.

V and J are TRBV28 and TRBJ1-5; 8 bases match TRBD1. Trimming cost V 6 bases and J 4 bases; bases outside gene matches: 5. CDR3 size: 14 residues. CDR1 and CDR2 (germline): MDHEN, SYDVKM. CDR3 nucleotide sequence: TGTGCCAGCAGCCCCAGGACAGGGAATCAGCCCCAGCATTTT. Protein: CASSPRTGNQPQHF.

The rearrangement uses TRBV27 and TRBJ2-7; 8 bases are a match to TRBD1. This CDR3 has 16 residues. J was trimmed by 3 bases and V by 0 bases; bases with no gene match: 7. Germline values: CDR1 MNHEY, CDR2 SMNVEV (reference sequence). The CDR3 DNA sequence: TGTGCCAGCAGTTTATCACGGACAGGGCCAGGCTACGAGCAGTACTTC. Translation: CASSLSRTGPGYEQYF.

This chain connects TRBV6-1 to TRBJ2-3, with 7 bases fitting TRBD2. The length of the CDR3 is 14 residues. V was clipped by 2 bases and J by 4 bases; unmatched bases: 3. Germline V lookup: CDR1 MNHNS, CDR2 SASEGT. The DNA of the CDR3 is TGTGCCAGCAGTGAACTGCGGGAGTCAGATACGCAGTATTTT. Its translation is CASSELRESDTQYF.

This clone has just one count. The chain is built from TRBV7-2 and TRBJ2-1; 13 nucleotides match TRBD2. Germline values: CDR1 SGHTA, CDR2 FQGNSA. The junction had 2 bases not matched to a gene; V was cut back by 5 bases and J by 1 base. The CDR3 length is 16 residues. The CDR3 sequence: CASSETSGRSYNEQFF. CDR3 sequence (DNA): TGTGCCAGCAGCGAGACTAGCGGGAGGTCCTACAATGAGCAGTTCTTC. Variable domain in full (rest from reference TRBV7-2 and TRBJ2-1): GAGVSQSPSNKVTEKGKDVELRCDPISGHTALYWYRQSLGQGLEFLIYFQGNSAPDKSGLPSDRFSAERTGGSVSTLTIQRTQQEDSAVYLCASSETSGRSYNEQFFGPGTRLTVL.

The chain couples TRBV28 to TRBJ2-5; 9 nucleotides agree with TRBD2. V trimming: 6 bases; J trimming: 4 bases; junction bases outside the gene matches: 9. The V gene's germline CDR1 is MDHEN and CDR2 SYDVKM. This CDR3 spans 15 amino acids. The CDR3 sequence is CASSTGGRGSETQYF. In DNA, the CDR3 is TGTGCCAGCAGCACCGGCGGGAGGGGGTCAGAGACCCAGTACTTC.